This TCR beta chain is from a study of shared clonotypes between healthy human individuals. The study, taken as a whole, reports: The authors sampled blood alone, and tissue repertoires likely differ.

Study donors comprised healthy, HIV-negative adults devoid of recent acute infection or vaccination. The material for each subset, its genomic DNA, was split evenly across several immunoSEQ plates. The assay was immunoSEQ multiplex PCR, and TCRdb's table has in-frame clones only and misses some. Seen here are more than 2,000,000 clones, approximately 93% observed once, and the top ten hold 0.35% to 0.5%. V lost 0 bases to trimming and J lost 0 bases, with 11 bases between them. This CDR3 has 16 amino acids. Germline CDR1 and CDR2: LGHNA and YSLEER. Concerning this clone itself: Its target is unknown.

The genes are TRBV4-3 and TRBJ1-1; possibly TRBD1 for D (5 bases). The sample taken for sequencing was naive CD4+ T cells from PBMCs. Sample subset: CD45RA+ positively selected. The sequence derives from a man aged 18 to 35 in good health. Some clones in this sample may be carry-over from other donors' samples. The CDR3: CASSQEAGPLNTEAFF. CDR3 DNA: TGCGCCAGCAGCCAAGAGGCAGGGCCCTTGAACACTGAAGCTTTCTTT.